This paragraph covers one TCR beta chain sequence. In the same sample, other DNA sequences code for this CDR3. As processed by the authors: In the immunoSEQ data, sequences were junction-only and lacked quality scores, so filtering differed. The protocol was immunoSEQ multiplex PCR, while the TCRdb copy is restricted to in-frame clones and leaves out a portion. Clone size and V and J calls were adopted from that table, with D and trimming inferred from the DNA. The sample has 1,500,000 or so clones, approximately 98.5% seen once. This entry belongs to a study of shared clonotypes between healthy human individuals. The V end was cut by 6 bases, the J end by 2 bases, with 11 bases between. Germline V lookup: CDR1 KGHSH, CDR2 LQKENI. The CDR3 extends over 14 amino acids.

The chain is built from TRBV18 and TRBJ1-3, with D maybe TRBD1 (6 bases). The sequencing input was naive CD4+ T cells sorted from blood. Subset given: CD45RA+ positively selected. This TCR was recovered from a man aged 30-40 years in good health. In nucleotides, the CDR3 is TGTGCCAGCTCGCCGACAGGAGCTGGAAACACCATATATTTT. This encodes CASSPTGAGNTIYF.